This TCR beta chain was captured in a study of T cell repertoires in cytomegalovirus infection. Study information: Researchers turned to recently identified HLA-C-restricted CMV epitopes as well as well-studied HLA-B-restricted ones. It was the public TCR beta signatures that indicated both CMV infection and matching HLA type.

Comments on this clonotype: What it binds is not known.

TCRdb reprocessed the reads via MiXCR and lists one record per CDR3 protein. Among about 700,000 distinct CDR3 sequences, roughly 36% were seen once, and the ten largest hold roughly 20%. Overall study results and limits: The study found HLA-C-restricted CMV-specific TCR beta clonotypes dominating the ex vivo response. Using cumulative public TCR beta family frequency, the authors identified those who carried CMV together with the relevant HLA.

The V and J ends lost 5 bases and 8 bases, in that order; junction bases with no gene match: 10. The CDR3 runs 15 residues. Germline V lookup: CDR1 SGHTA, CDR2 FQGNSA. Sequenced here: cultured PBMCs, sampled from culture after CMV antigen stimulation. The sequence came from a human donor in good health (CMV status not recorded). Some clones in this sample may be carry-over from other donors' samples. This chain joins TRBV7-2 and TRBJ2-4; 9 bases are shared with TRBD1. The CDR3 DNA reads as TGTGCCAGCAGCCGAAGGACAGGGGAATTCGACATTCAGTACTTC. Its protein is CASSRRTGEFDIQYF.